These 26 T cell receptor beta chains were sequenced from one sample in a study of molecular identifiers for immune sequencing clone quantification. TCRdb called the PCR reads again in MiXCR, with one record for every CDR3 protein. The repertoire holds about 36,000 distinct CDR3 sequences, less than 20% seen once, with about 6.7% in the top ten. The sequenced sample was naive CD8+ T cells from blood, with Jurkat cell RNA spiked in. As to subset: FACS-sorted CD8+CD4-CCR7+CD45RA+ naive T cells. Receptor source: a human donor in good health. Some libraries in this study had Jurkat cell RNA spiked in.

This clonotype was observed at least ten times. CDR3 amino acids: CASSQVRDYGYTF. The CDR3 coding sequence is TGCGCCAGCAGCCAAGTCCGGGACTATGGCTACACCTTC. V is TRBV4-1 and J is TRBJ1-2; no clear D. Germline values: CDR1 MGHRA, CDR2 YSYEKL. This CDR3 is built from 13 residues. V was shortened by 1 base and J by 3 bases, with 6 bases between the two germline ends.

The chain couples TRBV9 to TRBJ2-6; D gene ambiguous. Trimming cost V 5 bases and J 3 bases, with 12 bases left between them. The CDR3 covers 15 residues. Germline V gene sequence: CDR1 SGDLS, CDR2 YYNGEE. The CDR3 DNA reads TGTGCCAGCAGGGAAGGAGATGGTGGGGCCAACGTCCTGACTTTC. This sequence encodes CASREGDGGANVLTF.

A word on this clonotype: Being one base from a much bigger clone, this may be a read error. CDR3 in DNA: TGTGACAGCAGCTTGGTGGGGACAGGGGAAGAGACCCAGTACTTC. This translates into CDSSLVGTGEETQYF. V and J are TRBV5-6 and TRBJ2-5; 10 bases are shared with TRBD1. Germline V gene lookup returns CDR1 SGHDT and CDR2 YYEEEE. The CDR3 has 15 residues.

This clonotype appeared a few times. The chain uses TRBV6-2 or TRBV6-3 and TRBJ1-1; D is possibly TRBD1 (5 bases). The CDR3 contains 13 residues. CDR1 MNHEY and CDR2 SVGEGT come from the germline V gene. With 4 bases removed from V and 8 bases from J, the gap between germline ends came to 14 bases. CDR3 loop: CASSFDSTIEAFF. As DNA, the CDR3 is TGTGCCAGCAGTTTCGACAGCACGATCGAAGCTTTCTTT.

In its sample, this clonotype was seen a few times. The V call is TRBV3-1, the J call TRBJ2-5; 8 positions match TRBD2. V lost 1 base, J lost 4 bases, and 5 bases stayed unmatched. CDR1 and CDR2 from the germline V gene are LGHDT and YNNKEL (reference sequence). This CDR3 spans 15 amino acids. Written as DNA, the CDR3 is TGTGCCAGCAGCCAAGGGCCAGCGGGAGCAGAGACCCAGTACTTC. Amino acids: CASSQGPAGAETQYF.

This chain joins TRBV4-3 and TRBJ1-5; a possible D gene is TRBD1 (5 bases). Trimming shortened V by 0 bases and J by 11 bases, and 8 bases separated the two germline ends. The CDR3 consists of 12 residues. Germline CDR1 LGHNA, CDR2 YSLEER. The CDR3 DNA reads TGCGCCAGCAGCCAAGATGAGGGGACCCAGCATTTT. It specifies CASSQDEGTQHF.

The CDR3 sequence is CSVDHWGEQFF. The DNA for the CDR3 is TGCAGCGTAGACCACTGGGGAGAGCAGTTCTTC. The chain couples TRBV29-1 to TRBJ2-1; D is undetermined. The germline V gene has CDR1 SQVTM and CDR2 ANQGSEA. Trimming took 6 bases from V and 10 from J, leaving 13 bases between them. The CDR3 covers 11 residues.

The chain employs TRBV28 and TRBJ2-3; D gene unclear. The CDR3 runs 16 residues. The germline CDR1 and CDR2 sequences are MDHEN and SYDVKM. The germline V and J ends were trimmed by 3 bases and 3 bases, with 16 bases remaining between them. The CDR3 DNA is TGTGCCAGCAGTTTTTTTCGGATCGGGCGGACAGATACGCAGTATTTT. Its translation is CASSFFRIGRTDTQYF.

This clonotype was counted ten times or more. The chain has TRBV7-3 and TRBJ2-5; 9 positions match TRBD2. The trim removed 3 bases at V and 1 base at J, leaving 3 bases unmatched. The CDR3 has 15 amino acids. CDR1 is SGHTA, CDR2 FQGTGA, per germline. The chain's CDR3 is CASSLGTSLQETQYF. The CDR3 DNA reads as TGTGCCAGCAGCTTGGGGACTAGCCTCCAAGAGACCCAGTACTTC.

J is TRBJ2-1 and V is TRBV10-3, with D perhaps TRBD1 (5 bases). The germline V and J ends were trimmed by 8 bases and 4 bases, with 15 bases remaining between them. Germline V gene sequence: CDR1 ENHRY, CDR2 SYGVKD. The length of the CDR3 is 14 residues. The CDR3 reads CAISEPQGYNEQFF. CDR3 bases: TGTGCCATCTCGGAACCCCAGGGTTACAATGAGCAGTTCTTC.

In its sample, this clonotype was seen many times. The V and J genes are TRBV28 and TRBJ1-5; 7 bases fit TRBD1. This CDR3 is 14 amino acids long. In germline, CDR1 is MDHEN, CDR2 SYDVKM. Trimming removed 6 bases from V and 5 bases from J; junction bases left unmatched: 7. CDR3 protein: CASRLTGMDQPQHF. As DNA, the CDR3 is TGTGCCAGCAGATTGACAGGGATGGATCAGCCCCAGCATTTT.

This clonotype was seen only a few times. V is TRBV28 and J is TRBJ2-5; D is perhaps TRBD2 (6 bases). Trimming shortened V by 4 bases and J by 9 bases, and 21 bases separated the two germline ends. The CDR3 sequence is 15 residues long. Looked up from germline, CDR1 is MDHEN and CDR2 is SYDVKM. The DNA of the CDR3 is TGTGCCAGCAGTTCGGGAGCAGCGATTTCGGTCCCCCAGTACTTC. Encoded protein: CASSSGAAISVPQYF.

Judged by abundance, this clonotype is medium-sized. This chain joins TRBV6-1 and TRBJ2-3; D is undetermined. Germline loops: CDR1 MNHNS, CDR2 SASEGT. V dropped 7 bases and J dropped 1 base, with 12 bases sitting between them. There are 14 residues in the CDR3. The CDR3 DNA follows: TGTGCCAGCACCTACTCCCGGGGCACAGATACGCAGTATTTT. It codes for CASTYSRGTDTQYF.

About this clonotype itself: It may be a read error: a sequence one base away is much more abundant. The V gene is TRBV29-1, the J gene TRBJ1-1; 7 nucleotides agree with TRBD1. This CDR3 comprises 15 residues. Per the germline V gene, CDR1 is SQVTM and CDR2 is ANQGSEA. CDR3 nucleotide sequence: TGCAGCGTGCTATCCCCGAGACAGGGATTCACTGGAGCTTTCTTT. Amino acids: CSVLSPRQGFTGAFF.

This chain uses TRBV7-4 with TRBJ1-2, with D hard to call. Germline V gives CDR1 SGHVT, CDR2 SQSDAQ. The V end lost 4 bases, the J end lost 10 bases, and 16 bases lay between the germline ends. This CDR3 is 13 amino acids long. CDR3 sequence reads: CASSSAADSDYTF. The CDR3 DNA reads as TGTGCCAGCAGCTCCGCCGCGGACTCCGACTACACCTTC.

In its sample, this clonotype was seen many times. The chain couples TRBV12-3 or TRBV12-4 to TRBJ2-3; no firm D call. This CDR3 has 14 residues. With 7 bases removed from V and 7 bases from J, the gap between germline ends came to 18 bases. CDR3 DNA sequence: TGTGCCAGCAACTCGGGCGGCTCGGCAAATACGCAGTATTTT. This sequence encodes CASNSGGSANTQYF.

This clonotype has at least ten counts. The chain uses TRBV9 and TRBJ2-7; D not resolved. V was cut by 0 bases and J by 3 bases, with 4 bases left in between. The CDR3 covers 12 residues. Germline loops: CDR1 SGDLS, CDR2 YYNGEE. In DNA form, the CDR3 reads TGTGCCAGCAGCGTAGGGGACTACGAGCAGTACTTC. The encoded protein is CASSVGDYEQYF.

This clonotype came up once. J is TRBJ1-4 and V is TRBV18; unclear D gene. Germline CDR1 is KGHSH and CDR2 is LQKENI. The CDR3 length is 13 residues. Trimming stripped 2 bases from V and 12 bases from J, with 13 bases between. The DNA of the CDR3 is TGTGCCAGCTCACCAGGCGGGGTCTGGGAACTGTTTTTT. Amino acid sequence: CASSPGGVWELFF.

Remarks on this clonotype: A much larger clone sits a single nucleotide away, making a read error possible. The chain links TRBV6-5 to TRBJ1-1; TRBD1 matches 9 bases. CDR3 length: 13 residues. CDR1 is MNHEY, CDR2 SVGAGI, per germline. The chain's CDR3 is CASWDRVNTGAFF. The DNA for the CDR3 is TGTGCCAGCTGGGACAGGGTGAACACTGGAGCTTTCTTT.

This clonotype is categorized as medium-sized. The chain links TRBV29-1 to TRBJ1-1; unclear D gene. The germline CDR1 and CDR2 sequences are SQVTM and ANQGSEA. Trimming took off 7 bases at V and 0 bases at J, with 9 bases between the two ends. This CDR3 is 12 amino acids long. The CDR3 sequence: CSADGMNTEAFF. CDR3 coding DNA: TGCAGCGCGGACGGTATGAACACTGAAGCTTTCTTT.

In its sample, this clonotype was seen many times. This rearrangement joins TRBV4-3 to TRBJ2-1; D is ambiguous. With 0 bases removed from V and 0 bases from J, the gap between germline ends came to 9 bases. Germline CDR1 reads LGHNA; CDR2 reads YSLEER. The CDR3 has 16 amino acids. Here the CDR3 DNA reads TGCGCCAGCAGCCAAGATCCTCGTAGCTCCTACAATGAGCAGTTCTTC. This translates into CASSQDPRSSYNEQFF.

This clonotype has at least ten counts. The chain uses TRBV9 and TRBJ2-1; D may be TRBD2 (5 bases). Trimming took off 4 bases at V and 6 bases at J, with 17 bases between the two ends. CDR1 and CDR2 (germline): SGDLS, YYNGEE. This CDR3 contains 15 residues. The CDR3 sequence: CASSQGLAASNEQFF. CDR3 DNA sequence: TGTGCCAGCAGCCAAGGACTGGCCGCTTCCAATGAGCAGTTCTTC.

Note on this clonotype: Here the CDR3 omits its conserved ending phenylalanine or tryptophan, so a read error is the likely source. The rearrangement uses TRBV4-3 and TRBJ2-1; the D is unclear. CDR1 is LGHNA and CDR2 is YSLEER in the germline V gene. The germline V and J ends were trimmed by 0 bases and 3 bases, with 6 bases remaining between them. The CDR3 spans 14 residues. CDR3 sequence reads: CASSQDLGYNEQFI. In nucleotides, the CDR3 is TGCGCCAGCAGCCAAGATCTGGGCTACAATGAGCAGTTCATC.

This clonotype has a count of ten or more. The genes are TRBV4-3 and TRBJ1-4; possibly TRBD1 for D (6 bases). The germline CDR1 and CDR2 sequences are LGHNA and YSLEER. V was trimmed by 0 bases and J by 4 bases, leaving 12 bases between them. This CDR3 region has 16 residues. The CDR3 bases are TGCGCCAGCAGCCAAGATCCCAGGACAGTTAATGAAAAACTGTTTTTT. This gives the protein CASSQDPRTVNEKLFF.

The CDR3, as DNA: TGTGCCAGCAGCTCCCGGGACAGCTATAATTCACCCCTCCACTTT. Translation gives CASSSRDSYNSPLHF. The rearrangement uses TRBV7-2 and TRBJ1-6; 7 nucleotides align to TRBD1. In germline, CDR1 is SGHTA, CDR2 FQGNSA. The CDR3 is made up of 15 amino acids. With 4 bases clipped from V and 3 bases from J, the junction kept 3 bases outside the gene matches. Full variable domain (rest looked up from reference TRBV7-2 and TRBJ1-6): GAGVSQSPSNKVTEKGKDVELRCDPISGHTALYWYRQSLGQGLEFLIYFQGNSAPDKSGLPSDRFSAERTGGSVSTLTIQRTQQEDSAVYLCASSSRDSYNSPLHFGNGTRLTVT.

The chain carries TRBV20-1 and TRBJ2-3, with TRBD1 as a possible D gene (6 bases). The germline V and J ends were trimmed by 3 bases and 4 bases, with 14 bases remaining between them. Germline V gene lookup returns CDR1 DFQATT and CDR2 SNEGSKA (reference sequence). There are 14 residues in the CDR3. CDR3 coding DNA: TGCAGTGCTAGTCCAGGGGTACGGGCAGATACGCAGTATTTT. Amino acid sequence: CSASPGVRADTQYF.